Below are 18 T cell receptor beta chains sequenced from a single sample in a study of blood T cells in healthy people across ages. Through a sample-barcoded 5' primer and a J-beta primer mix, a second PCR was run for about 7 to 12 cycles. Each CDR3 protein gets one entry after TCRdb re-called the 5' RACE reads with MiXCR. The sample gives hundreds of thousands of distinct CDR3 sequences, 44% of which show up once; nearly 20% is in the top ten. The sample was blood. The receptor source for this set is a man in his 60s in good health.

This chain connects TRBV4-1 to TRBJ2-7; unclear D gene. The V and J ends lost 0 bases and 2 bases respectively, with 14 bases between them. Germline CDR1 is MGHRA and CDR2 is YSYEKL. The CDR3 has 16 residues. The DNA for the CDR3 is TGCGCCAGCAGCCAAGAAGCCTCAGTCTCCCCCTACGAGCAGTACTTC. Its protein is CASSQEASVSPYEQYF.

This clonotype was observed a few times. The CDR3 sequence: CASSQENEQFF. CDR3 coding DNA: TGTGCCAGCAGCCAAGAGAATGAGCAGTTCTTC. This chain uses TRBV3-1 with TRBJ2-1; D is unclear. Trimming cost V 0 bases and J 7 bases, with 1 base left between them. The germline gives CDR1 LGHDT, CDR2 YNNKEL (reference sequence). This CDR3 spans 11 amino acids.

This sequence joins TRBV5-4 and TRBJ2-2; 7 nucleotides line up with TRBD2. The CDR3 contains 17 residues. Germline V lookup: CDR1 SGHNT, CDR2 YYREEE (reference sequence). V gave up 1 base and J gave up 2 bases; unmatched junction bases: 8. This chain's CDR3 is CASSLSLAAANTGELFF. CDR3 sequence (DNA): TGTGCCAGCAGCTTGAGCCTAGCGGCGGCTAACACCGGGGAGCTGTTTTTT.

This clonotype was recorded once. V and J are TRBV28 and TRBJ1-5, with D hard to call. Trimming stripped 9 bases from V and 4 bases from J, with 10 bases between. This CDR3 spans 12 amino acids. Germline assignment: CDR1 MDHEN and CDR2 SYDVKM. CDR3 protein: CASFKRNQPQHF. The CDR3 bases are TGTGCCAGTTTCAAGCGAAATCAGCCCCAGCATTTT.

There are many counts of this clonotype. The rearrangement links TRBV7-2 to TRBJ2-3; 9 nucleotides line up with TRBD2. V shed 5 bases, J shed 6 bases, and the junction held 9 bases outside the gene matches. CDR1 is SGHTA, CDR2 FQGNSA, per germline. The CDR3 consists of 15 residues. The CDR3 bases are TGTGCCAGCAGCCCGGGACTAGCTGAGAGTGATACGCAGTATTTT. It codes for CASSPGLAESDTQYF.

The chain is built from TRBV9 and TRBJ1-1, with 11 bases fitting TRBD1. V gave up 0 bases and J gave up 1 base; unmatched junction bases: 2. Germline values: CDR1 SGDLS, CDR2 YYNGEE. The CDR3 is 16 amino acids. The CDR3 spells CASSVEGQGENTEAFF. The CDR3 bases are TGTGCCAGCAGCGTAGAGGGACAGGGGGAGAACACTGAAGCTTTCTTT.

This clonotype was observed a handful of times. The rearrangement uses TRBV7-8 and TRBJ2-1; 7 bases align to TRBD2. This CDR3 spans 16 amino acids. J was trimmed by 2 bases and V by 5 bases; bases with no gene match: 9. Looked up from germline, CDR1 is SGHVS and CDR2 is FQNEAQ. CDR3 region: CASSHLGGSTYNEQFF. In DNA, the CDR3 is TGTGCCAGCAGCCACCTGGGAGGGTCAACCTACAATGAGCAGTTCTTC.

The V gene is TRBV25-1, the J gene TRBJ2-1; possibly TRBD2 for D (6 bases). The DNA end favors TRBJ2-7, so the J call may be wrong. The CDR3 sequence is 16 residues long. Germline V gene data show CDR1 as MGHDK and CDR2 as SYGVNS. The CDR3 DNA is TGTGCCAGCAGTCCATATCTCGGCGGGACTTACAATGAGCAGTACTTC. Translated, it gives CASSPYLGGTYNEQYF.

The sample holds a few counts of this clonotype. The gene calls are TRBV27 and TRBJ1-1; D is uncertain. Germline CDR1 MNHEY, CDR2 SMNVEV (reference sequence). The ends were cut back, 6 bases at V and 2 bases at J, with 13 bases in the middle. The length of the CDR3 is 14 residues. Here the CDR3 reads CASRDIALNTEAFF. In DNA, the CDR3 is TGTGCCAGCAGAGATATCGCGCTCAACACTGAAGCTTTCTTT.

The V call is TRBV9, the J call TRBJ1-2, with D maybe TRBD1 (6 bases). Looked up from germline, CDR1 is SGDLS and CDR2 is YYNGEE. The CDR3 is made up of 14 amino acids. Trimming stripped 1 base from V and 2 bases from J, with 9 bases between. The CDR3 DNA is TGTGCCAGCAGCGTAAACCAGGGGAACTATGGCTACACCTTC. Amino acids: CASSVNQGNYGYTF.

The rearrangement links TRBV6-4 to TRBJ2-7; tentative D call: TRBD2 (6 bases). The CDR3 has 15 residues. The V end was cut by 1 base, the J end by 0 bases, with 10 bases between. Germline assignment: CDR1 MRHNA and CDR2 SNTAGT. Here the CDR3 DNA reads TGTGCCAGCAGTGACTTAGTCGGGAGCTCCTACGAGCAGTACTTC. Its protein product is CASSDLVGSSYEQYF.

The rearrangement uses TRBV6-5 and TRBJ2-4; D is perhaps TRBD1 (6 bases). There are 12 residues in the CDR3. V lost 6 bases, J lost 13 bases, and 16 bases lay in between. Germline values: CDR1 MNHEY, CDR2 SVGAGI. CDR3: CASSKDSLVQYF. The CDR3 DNA sequence: TGTGCCAGCAGCAAGGACAGTTTGGTGCAGTACTTC.

This clonotype has only a few counts. The rearrangement joins TRBV2 to TRBJ2-5; D possibly uses TRBD1 or TRBD2 (5 bases each). The DNA end favors TRBJ2-7, so the J call may be wrong. The CDR3 is 13 amino acids. From germline, CDR1 is SNHLY and CDR2 FYNNEI. As DNA, the CDR3 is TGTGCCAGCAGTGAAGCGAGGGGTTCCGAGCAGTACTTC. It yields the protein CASSEARGSEQYF.

This clonotype was observed a handful of times. CDR3 coding DNA: TGTGCCAGCAACCCTCAGAGGCAAGAGACCCAGTACTTC. This translates into CASNPQRQETQYF. The chain combines TRBV6-6 with TRBJ2-5; D gene ambiguous. Germline lookup yields CDR1 MNHNY and CDR2 SVGAGI (reference sequence). The CDR3 is 13 residues long. V lost 7 bases to trimming and J lost 2 bases, with 11 bases between them.

The chain carries TRBV12-3 or TRBV12-4 and TRBJ2-7; 9 bases agree with TRBD2. The ends lost 5 bases at V and 2 bases at J; junction bases unmatched: 7. CDR3 length equals 15 residues. The CDR3 here is CASSPLLAGPYEQYF. The CDR3 DNA reads as TGTGCCAGCAGTCCCCTCCTAGCGGGGCCCTACGAGCAGTACTTC.

Many counts were recorded for this clonotype. The chain joins TRBV10-3 to TRBJ2-1; D unclear. This CDR3 is built from 14 residues. Germline CDR1 ENHRY, CDR2 SYGVKD. V dropped 2 bases and J dropped 5 bases, with 10 bases sitting between them. The CDR3 loop reads CAISEAGRDNEQFF. CDR3 in DNA: TGTGCCATCAGTGAGGCCGGACGCGACAATGAGCAGTTCTTC.

This chain uses TRBV7-9 with TRBJ2-1, with 10 positions matching TRBD2. Germline V CDR1 and CDR2: SEHNR, FQNEAQ (reference sequence). With 5 bases clipped from V and 7 bases from J, the junction kept 8 bases outside the gene matches. The CDR3 is made up of 15 amino acids. This chain's CDR3 is CASSMAAGGQNEQFF. CDR3 coding DNA: TGTGCCAGCAGCATGGCAGCGGGGGGGCAGAATGAGCAGTTCTTC.

The rearrangement uses TRBV20-1 and TRBJ2-4; 9 positions agree with TRBD1. The CDR3 runs to 14 residues. V lost 3 bases and J lost 9; bases outside the gene matches: 9. Germline values: CDR1 DFQATT, CDR2 SNEGSKA (reference sequence). This chain's CDR3 is CSARAGTGSSIQYF. DNA for the CDR3: TGCAGTGCTAGGGCCGGGACAGGGTCTTCCATTCAGTACTTC.